This T cell receptor beta chain was profiled in a study of radiation and T cells in renal cell carcinoma. Whole-study context: Nephrectomy followed 15 Gy stereotactic body radiation by 4 weeks.

The time point denotes: baseline pretreatment blood. Treatment in this sample: 15 Gy SBRT to primary tumor, nephrectomy 4 weeks later. Radiation-treated patients gave blood at baseline, week 2 and week 4. The CDR3 is made up of 15 amino acids. CDR1 is ENHRY and CDR2 is SYGVKD in the germline V gene. Trimming cost V 7 bases and J 2 bases; bases outside gene matches: 9. Study observations and caveats: Top tumor clonotypes rose in blood 2 weeks post-radiation, then contracted. No pretreatment tumor biopsies were available for baseline clonotypes.

Measured with immunoSEQ multiplex PCR; TCRdb has only the in-frame clones, and not every one. The repertoire consists of approximately 150,000 clones, with 70% to 90% occurring once and the leading ten covering under 30%. Only a few counts were recorded for this clone. Its antigen is not known. The chain employs TRBV10-3 and TRBJ1-1, with 8 positions matching TRBD1. This material consisted of blood, taken from a patient whose treatment included radiotherapy and nephrectomy. The clonotype was recovered from a woman aged 45-65 years with renal cell carcinoma. Here the CDR3 DNA reads TGTGCCATCAAGGGACAGGTCAATTTAAACACTGAAGCTTTCTTT. This gives the protein CAIKGQVNLNTEAFF.